Sequencing of this T cell receptor beta chain was carried out in a study of early T cells in non-severe SARS-CoV-2 infection. The CDR3 contains 14 residues. In germline, CDR1 is DFQATT, CDR2 SNEGSKA (reference sequence). V shed 0 bases and J 6 bases; nucleotides not matched to a gene: 5. Unique molecular identifiers (one per individual cDNA molecule) were attached. TCRdb reanalysed the 5' RACE reads using MiXCR and keeps one entry per CDR3 protein. The sample has 80,000 or so distinct CDR3 sequences; about 11% are singletons. This clonotype has a count of ten or more. The V call is TRBV20-1, the J call TRBJ2-3; 8 nucleotides agree with TRBD2. Sequencing was performed on whole blood, taken at baseline. The source is an adult who was a healthcare worker with PCR-confirmed SARS-CoV-2 infection or an uninfected control (not recorded which). The CDR3 is CSARDRRGVDTQYF. The CDR3 region has the DNA TGCAGTGCTAGAGATCGGCGGGGGGTGGATACGCAGTATTTT.